The subject of this entry is one T cell receptor (beta chain). The sample holds other DNA sequences that translate to the same CDR3. This record belongs to a study of technical replicates of blood from several donors. Clones were read by immunoSEQ multiplex PCR, and TCRdb kept only the in-frame ones, dropping some. Of under 75,000 clones listed, 70% to 90% are singletons. Germline V gives CDR1 SQVTM, CDR2 ANQGSEA. The CDR3 length is 14 residues. V was cut by 3 bases and J by 0 bases, with 11 bases left in between. The V and J genes are TRBV29-1 and TRBJ1-2; TRBD1 might be the D (6 bases). The sequenced sample consisted of PBMCs. The TCR was taken from a human donor in good health. Some clones in this sample may be carry-over from other donors' samples. CDR3 coding DNA: TGCAGCGTTGAGGTCAGGGGAGCTAACTATGGCTACACCTTC. This gives the protein CSVEVRGANYGYTF.